This TCR beta chain was documented in a study of CD8 T cells in ankylosing spondylitis. Whole-study findings and limits: The study looked at matched synovial fluid samples from ankylosing spondylitis patients. Disease-linked clones were reported to be significantly enriched there.

In this sample, this clonotype turned up many times. No antigen is known for it. The CDR3 has 15 amino acids. Germline V gives CDR1 SGDLS, CDR2 YYNGEE. V lost 3 bases, J lost 3 bases, and 13 bases lay in between. A quantitative 5'-RACE method, one with molecular barcodes, was used to make TCR beta libraries. One entry per CDR3 protein, called by TCRdb with MiXCR from the 5' RACE reads. This sample has 180,000 or so distinct CDR3 sequences, with around a tenth found just once. Sequencing was done on a sample of blood, either unsorted or a sorted T cell fraction (not recorded which). This sequence was found in a male donor with ankylosing spondylitis or in good health (not recorded which). The genes are TRBV9 and TRBJ2-1; D is tentatively TRBD1 or TRBD2 (5 bases each). CDR3 bases: TGTGCCAGCAGCGGCCCGGGACGCGACTACAATGAGCAGTTCTTC. Its protein is CASSGPGRDYNEQFF.